This entry lists 28 T cell receptor beta chains sequenced from one sample in a study of T cells in Graves' hyperthyroidism and ophthalmopathy. TCR beta CDR3 region amplification was performed from RNA transcripts. HTBI primers drove first-round RT-PCR of the TCR CDR3. A single record per CDR3 protein comes from TCRdb applying MiXCR to the multiplex PCR reads. This repertoire shows about half a million distinct CDR3 sequences, just under 20% found once; its top ten account for approximately 50%. Sample: blood. Receptors were obtained from a man aged 35-49 years with Graves' ophthalmopathy.

The chain recombines TRBV20-1 with TRBJ2-5; 11 bases fit TRBD2. The CDR3 covers 16 residues. Germline lookup yields CDR1 DFQATT and CDR2 SNEGSKA (reference sequence). Trimming cost V 2 bases and J 5 bases; bases outside gene matches: 10. The CDR3, as DNA: TGCAGTGCTAGATCAAGAATAGCGGGGGGGCTGGAGACCCAGTACTTC. This codes for CSARSRIAGGLETQYF.

This clonotype was detected a few times. This chain connects TRBV7-9 to TRBJ2-7, with a tentative D call TRBD2 (5 bases). Germline values: CDR1 SEHNR, CDR2 FQNEAQ (reference sequence). The CDR3 has 15 residues. Deletions cut 5 bases from V and 5 bases from J, with 19 bases between. CDR3 coding DNA: TGTGCCAGCAGCCCTAAAAGGTCGGGGTGGGACGAGCAGTACTTC. Protein: CASSPKRSGWDEQYF. Full variable domain (outside the CDR3, taken from reference TRBV7-9 and TRBJ2-7): DTGVSQNPRHKITKRGQNVTFRCDPISEHNRLYWYRQTLGQGPEFLTYFQNEAQLEKSRLLSDRFSAERPKGSFSTLEIQRTEQGDSAMYLCASSPKRSGWDEQYFGPGTRLTVT.

This clonotype has at least ten counts. V is TRBV3-1 and J is TRBJ1-1, with D unresolved. This CDR3 is 13 amino acids long. Germline V CDR1 and CDR2: LGHDT, YNNKEL (reference sequence). V was cut by 3 bases and J by 4 bases, with 9 bases left in between. CDR3 in amino acids: CASSQGLGTEAFF. For the CDR3, the DNA is TGTGCCAGCAGCCAGGGGTTGGGCACTGAAGCTTTCTTT.

This chain connects TRBV7-9 to TRBJ2-1, with 12 bases matching TRBD2. CDR3 length: 15 residues. Per the germline V gene, CDR1 is SEHNR and CDR2 is FQNEAQ (reference sequence). V shed 3 bases, J shed 8 bases, and the junction held 5 bases outside the gene matches. The CDR3 loop is CASSLWTSGKDEQFF. The DNA for the CDR3 is TGTGCCAGCAGCTTGTGGACTAGCGGGAAGGATGAGCAGTTCTTC. Full variable domain (remainder filled in from reference TRBV7-9 and TRBJ2-1): DTGVSQNPRHKITKRGQNVTFRCDPISEHNRLYWYRQTLGQGPEFLTYFQNEAQLEKSRLLSDRFSAERPKGSFSTLEIQRTEQGDSAMYLCASSLWTSGKDEQFFGPGTRLTVL.

The chain couples TRBV24-1 to TRBJ2-1; possible D gene TRBD1, 7 bases. With 9 bases removed from V and 9 bases from J, the gap between germline ends came to 14 bases. In germline, CDR1 is KGHDR, CDR2 SFDVKD. CDR3 length equals 12 residues. In DNA form, the CDR3 reads TGTGCCACCTGGGCAGGGGGAGGTGAGCAGTTCTTC. Protein: CATWAGGGEQFF.

This clonotype was seen at least ten times. The genes are TRBV2 and TRBJ2-5; 8 bases match TRBD1. The CDR3 is 15 amino acids. Per the germline V gene, CDR1 is SNHLY and CDR2 is FYNNEI. V was pared by 6 bases and J by 4 bases, with 10 bases of the junction left unmatched. The CDR3 loop is CASRAGGVLGETQYF. CDR3 nucleotides: TGTGCCAGCAGGGCAGGGGGCGTTCTTGGAGAGACCCAGTACTTC.

The J gene is TRBJ1-5, the V gene TRBV20-1, with 7 positions matching TRBD1. Germline V gene sequence: CDR1 DFQATT, CDR2 SNEGSKA (reference sequence). Unmatched junction bases numbered 9, after V lost 6 bases and J lost 7 bases. The length of the CDR3 is 13 residues. The CDR3 sequence: CSAPTGSKQPQHF. CDR3 nucleotides: TGCAGTGCGCCGACAGGGTCCAAGCAGCCCCAGCATTTT.

This clonotype was observed a handful of times. The V and J genes are TRBV20-1 and TRBJ2-3; 9 positions agree with TRBD2. Per the germline V gene, CDR1 is DFQATT and CDR2 is SNEGSKA (reference sequence). The CDR3 is 15 residues long. The V segment lost 4 bases and the J segment 5 bases; nucleotides outside the gene matches: 10. The CDR3 here is CSANGRREGQDTQYF. DNA for the CDR3: TGCAGTGCTAACGGGCGGCGGGAGGGCCAAGATACGCAGTATTTT.

This clonotype was recorded at least ten times. The V call is TRBV30, the J call TRBJ1-1; a possible D gene is TRBD1 (5 bases). This CDR3 is 10 amino acids long. Germline values: CDR1 GTSNPN, CDR2 SVGIG (reference sequence). Trimming took 5 bases from V and 8 from J, leaving 9 bases between them. The CDR3 is CAWGGTEAFF. DNA for the CDR3: TGTGCCTGGGGGGGGACCGAAGCTTTCTTT.

The chain links TRBV11-1 to TRBJ2-7, with 8 bases aligning to TRBD1. Germline V gene lookup returns CDR1 SGHAT and CDR2 FQDESV (reference sequence). The CDR3 has 15 amino acids. V shed 6 bases, J shed 0 bases, and the junction held 7 bases outside the gene matches. CDR3 nucleotide sequence: TGTGCCAGCAGGGACAGGGACGGAGGCTCCTACGAGCAGTACTTC. Amino acids: CASRDRDGGSYEQYF.

In this sample, this clonotype turned up a few times. CDR3 protein: CSVEGGPPYNEQFF. CDR3 nucleotides: TGCAGCGTTGAAGGTGGGCCCCCCTACAATGAGCAGTTCTTC. V is TRBV29-1 and J is TRBJ2-1; D remains unclear. Trimming pared 1 base from V and 2 bases from J, leaving 9 bases between. Germline CDR1 is SQVTM and CDR2 is ANQGSEA. There are 14 residues in the CDR3.

In this sample, this clonotype turned up many times. The chain combines TRBV7-9 with TRBJ2-1; D is uncertain. The CDR3 sequence is 13 residues long. Germline-derived CDR1 and CDR2 are SEHNR and FQNEAQ (reference sequence). V dropped 3 bases and J dropped 9 bases, with 12 bases sitting between them. Here the CDR3 reads CASSFLGLSEQFF. The CDR3 coding sequence is TGTGCCAGCAGCTTTCTTGGTTTAAGTGAGCAGTTCTTC.

This clonotype was seen at least ten times. The genes are TRBV24-1 and TRBJ1-5; unclear D gene. Per the germline V gene, CDR1 is KGHDR and CDR2 is SFDVKD. This CDR3 is 14 amino acids long. V dropped 6 bases and J dropped 2 bases, with 10 bases sitting between them. CDR3 sequence (DNA): TGTGCCACCAGTCCCCGGGTAGGCAATCAGCCCCAGCATTTT. This translates into CATSPRVGNQPQHF.

The V and J genes are TRBV11-2 and TRBJ1-5; tentatively, D is TRBD1 (6 bases). Trimming cost V 5 bases and J 2 bases, with 19 bases left between them. CDR1 SGHAT and CDR2 FQNNGV come from the germline V gene. There are 17 residues in the CDR3. In nucleotides, the CDR3 is TGTGCCAGCAGCGGGGGTTTGGGGGCTTTGGGCAATCAGCCCCAGCATTTT. It encodes CASSGGLGALGNQPQHF.

This clonotype was observed at least ten times. The chain combines TRBV20-1 with TRBJ2-7; 7 bases agree with TRBD2. The CDR3 sequence is 13 residues long. CDR1 and CDR2 from the germline V gene are DFQATT and SNEGSKA (reference sequence). J was trimmed by 3 bases and V by 5 bases; bases with no gene match: 7. The CDR3 DNA follows: TGCAGTGCTGGACTAGTCTCGGGCTACGAGCAGTACTTC. Encoded protein: CSAGLVSGYEQYF.

The chain is built from TRBV5-4 and TRBJ2-5, with a weak D call TRBD1 (6 bases). Germline CDR1 and CDR2: SGHNT and YYREEE (reference sequence). The V and J ends lost 4 bases and 10 bases respectively, with 11 bases between them. The CDR3 loop spans 11 amino acids. CDR3 sequence (DNA): TGTGCCAGCAGCAGGGACACTAACCAGTACTTC. Residues: CASSRDTNQYF.

This clonotype appeared a few times. The V call is TRBV20-1, the J call TRBJ2-3, with 9 bases matching TRBD2. The CDR3 runs to 16 residues. V dropped 6 bases and J dropped 4; count of bases not matched to a gene: 14. CDR1 is DFQATT, CDR2 SNEGSKA, per germline (reference sequence). CDR3 bases: TGCAGTGCGAAGAAATTAGCGGGAGTGGGAGCAGATACGCAGTATTTT. Protein product: CSAKKLAGVGADTQYF.

The chain recombines TRBV18 with TRBJ1-1, with 7 bases identical to TRBD1. This CDR3 has 16 amino acids. Germline values: CDR1 KGHSH, CDR2 LQKENI. The ends lost 1 base at V and 4 bases at J; junction bases unmatched: 9. CDR3 nucleotide sequence: TGTGCCAGCTCACCACGGACAGGCGGCACTAGCACTGAAGCTTTCTTT. Translation gives CASSPRTGGTSTEAFF. Together with reference TRBV18 and TRBJ1-1, the CDR3 gives the full variable domain: NAGVMQNPRHLVRRRGQEARLRCSPMKGHSHVYWYRQLPEEGLKFMVYLQKENIIDESGMPKERFSAEFPKEGPSILRIQQVVRGDSAAYFCASSPRTGGTSTEAFFGQGTRLTVV.

This clonotype came up a few times. The rearrangement links TRBV3-1 to TRBJ2-1, with TRBD2 matching 8 bases. CDR3 length: 18 residues. Germline V CDR1 and CDR2: LGHDT, YNNKEL (reference sequence). With V trimmed by 0 bases and J by 2 bases, 9 bases remained unmatched. For the CDR3, the DNA is TGTGCCAGCAGCCAAGAGGGCCTAGGGACTAGAACCTACAATGAGCAGTTCTTC. Translating it yields CASSQEGLGTRTYNEQFF.

The table lists this clonotype with a few counts. The V call is TRBV7-6, the J call TRBJ2-3; tentative D call: TRBD1 (5 bases). Germline values: CDR1 SGHVS, CDR2 FNYEAQ. CDR3 length: 15 residues. The V and J ends lost 1 base and 4 bases respectively, with 12 bases between them. The CDR3 region has the DNA TGTGCCAGCAGCTTAGAACCAGGGTCCGCAGATACGCAGTATTTT. Translation gives CASSLEPGSADTQYF.

A word on this clonotype: It may be a read error: a sequence one base away is much more abundant. The rearrangement links TRBV12-3 or TRBV12-4 to TRBJ1-1; 8 nucleotides match TRBD1. CDR3 size: 15 residues. This chain's CDR3 is CASSLGAGGITGAFF. DNA of the CDR3: TGTGCCAGCAGTTTGGGAGCAGGGGGCATAACTGGAGCTTTCTTT.

The table lists this clonotype with a few counts. The chain uses TRBV10-3 and TRBJ1-4, with D uncertain. With 2 bases removed from V and 3 bases from J, the gap between germline ends came to 7 bases. Looked up from germline, CDR1 is ENHRY and CDR2 is SYGVKD. The CDR3 has 14 amino acids. The CDR3 here is CAISERPPNEKLFF. The CDR3 coding sequence is TGTGCCATCAGTGAGAGGCCACCTAATGAAAAACTGTTTTTT.

In its sample, this clonotype was seen a few times. The chain carries TRBV24-1 and TRBJ1-1; D gene ambiguous. The CDR3 totals 12 residues. V was shortened by 4 bases and J by 5 bases, with 7 bases between the two germline ends. Per the germline V gene, CDR1 is KGHDR and CDR2 is SFDVKD. The CDR3 region is CATSDPRTEAFF. The CDR3 DNA is TGTGCCACCAGTGACCCCCGAACTGAAGCTTTCTTT.

This clonotype appeared many times. The chain combines TRBV27 with TRBJ2-1, with TRBD1 matching 11 bases. Trimming at V came to 5 bases and at J to 8 bases, leaving 8 bases not matched to a gene. Germline CDR1 and CDR2: MNHEY and SMNVEV (reference sequence). The CDR3 consists of 15 residues. CDR3 region: CASSAGQGATDEQFF. The CDR3 nucleotides are TGTGCCAGCAGTGCCGGACAGGGGGCTACGGATGAGCAGTTCTTC.

In this sample, this clonotype turned up many times. J is TRBJ1-3 and V is TRBV30; D remains unclear. CDR1 is GTSNPN, CDR2 SVGIG, per germline (reference sequence). The CDR3 has 13 residues. V was clipped by 0 bases and J by 3 bases, with 6 bases between them. For the CDR3, the DNA is TGTGCCTGGAGTGTACCCGGTGGAAACACCATATATTTT. Residues: CAWSVPGGNTIYF.

This clonotype was found many times. J is TRBJ2-5 and V is TRBV27; D uncertain. Germline V gives CDR1 MNHEY, CDR2 SMNVEV (reference sequence). The V gene lost 4 bases and the J gene lost 1 base, with 7 bases spanning the gap. The CDR3 has 13 residues. The CDR3 coding sequence is TGTGCCAGCAGTTCCCATCTCCAAGAGACCCAGTACTTC. Amino acid sequence: CASSSHLQETQYF.

This clonotype has only a few counts. This rearrangement joins TRBV3-1 to TRBJ2-1, with TRBD2 identical over 9 bases. This CDR3 has 16 residues. CDR1 LGHDT and CDR2 YNNKEL come from the germline V gene (reference sequence). The ends lost 0 bases at V and 5 bases at J; junction bases unmatched: 5. The CDR3 loop reads CASSQDLPSGNNEQFF. The CDR3 region has the DNA TGTGCCAGCAGCCAAGATTTGCCTAGCGGGAACAATGAGCAGTTCTTC.

This clonotype appeared a few times. The chain carries TRBV19 and TRBJ1-2; D uncertain. CDR3 size: 17 residues. V dropped 9 bases and J dropped 0 bases, with 23 bases sitting between them. The germline gives CDR1 LNHDA, CDR2 SQIVND (reference sequence). In nucleotides, the CDR3 is TGTGCCAGCGGGCGTTATTCAACTCCGGATTCTAACTATGGCTACACCTTC. Its protein product is CASGRYSTPDSNYGYTF. The full variable domain, rest sourced from reference TRBV19 and TRBJ1-2, is DGGITQSPKYLFRKEGQNVTLSCEQNLNHDAMYWYRQDPGQGLRLIYYSQIVNDFQKGDIAEGYSVSREKKESFPLTVTSAQKNPTAFYLCASGRYSTPDSNYGYTFGSGTRLTVV.